The next 17 T cell receptor beta chains were all read from a single sample in a study of technical replicates of blood from four donors. Clones were read by immunoSEQ multiplex PCR, and TCRdb kept only the in-frame ones, dropping some. The data hold roughly 80,000 clones, with roughly 91% observed a single time. Material for sequencing was T cells isolated from PBMCs. The receptors stem from a human donor in good health.

J is TRBJ1-2 and V is TRBV5-1, with 11 bases fitting TRBD1. Per the germline V gene, CDR1 is SGHRS and CDR2 is YFSETQ. This CDR3 spans 15 amino acids. V gave up 3 bases and J gave up 1 base; unmatched junction bases: 2. CDR3 residues: CASSWGTGGNYGYTF. CDR3 nucleotides: TGCGCCAGCAGCTGGGGGACAGGGGGTAACTATGGCTACACCTTC.

This clone was seen once. The J gene is TRBJ2-1, the V gene TRBV5-1, with 9 bases fitting TRBD1. V gave up 3 bases and J gave up 4 bases; unmatched junction bases: 5. Per germline, CDR1 SGHRS and CDR2 YFSETQ. This CDR3 has 15 amino acids. The CDR3 loop reads CASSSTGTGYNEQFF. DNA for the CDR3: TGCGCCAGCAGCTCAACCGGGACAGGGTACAATGAGCAGTTCTTC.

The chain recombines TRBV11-2 with TRBJ1-1; the D gene is possibly TRBD1 (6 bases). V shed 5 bases and J shed 4 bases, with 14 bases lying between them. The CDR3 consists of 14 residues. Germline CDR1 is SGHAT and CDR2 is FQNNGV. In DNA, the CDR3 is TGTGCCAGCAGCCGAGACAGGACTAGCACTGAAGCTTTCTTT. Translating it yields CASSRDRTSTEAFF.

This chain connects TRBV6-5 to TRBJ2-7, with 10 bases aligning to TRBD2. Germline-derived CDR1 and CDR2 are MNHEY and SVGAGI. Losses at the gene ends were 3 bases for V and 7 bases for J; bases not matched to a gene: 9. The CDR3 runs 15 residues. The CDR3 spells CASSYRLAGAGEQYF. CDR3 DNA sequence: TGTGCCAGCAGTTATAGGCTAGCGGGAGCTGGAGAGCAGTACTTC.

The genes are TRBV29-1 and TRBJ1-4, with D perhaps matching TRBD1 (6 bases). Trimming took 4 bases from V and 0 from J, leaving 9 bases between them. The CDR3 runs to 14 residues. Germline CDR1 and CDR2: SQVTM and ANQGSEA. CDR3 sequence reads: CSVGGLATNEKLFF. CDR3 nucleotide sequence: TGCAGCGTTGGGGGGCTTGCAACTAATGAAAAACTGTTTTTT.

The chain carries TRBV11-1 and TRBJ1-2; TRBD1 is a possible D gene (6 bases). Germline V lookup: CDR1 SGHAT, CDR2 FQDESV (reference sequence). The CDR3 loop spans 14 amino acids. V was trimmed by 6 bases and J by 0 bases, leaving 11 bases between them. CDR3 nucleotide sequence: TGTGCCAGCAGTACAGGGCGAGCTAACTATGGCTACACCTTC. This sequence encodes CASSTGRANYGYTF.

The chain carries TRBV29-1 and TRBJ2-3; maybe TRBD2 (6 bases). The V gene's germline CDR1 is SQVTM and CDR2 ANQGSEA. The V end lost 4 bases, the J end lost 2 bases, and 13 bases lay between the germline ends. This CDR3 spans 14 amino acids. CDR3 DNA sequence: TGCAGCGTTGTCGATAGCGGTATCACAGATACGCAGTATTTT. The encoded protein is CSVVDSGITDTQYF.

The gene calls are TRBV7-8 and TRBJ1-1; 7 bases agree with TRBD1. Germline V gene lookup returns CDR1 SGHVS and CDR2 FQNEAQ. Losses at the gene ends were 5 bases for V and 4 bases for J; bases not matched to a gene: 7. CDR3 length: 14 amino acids. CDR3 protein: CASSPATGVTEAFF. The CDR3 DNA reads TGTGCCAGCAGCCCTGCTACAGGGGTCACTGAAGCTTTCTTT.

The rearrangement joins TRBV28 to TRBJ1-2; tentative D call: TRBD1 (6 bases). CDR3 length equals 15 residues. Germline V lookup: CDR1 MDHEN, CDR2 SYDVKM. V lost 1 base and J 5 bases, leaving 14 bases between the germline ends. For the CDR3, the DNA is TGTGCCAGCAGTTTATTAGGACAGTACCATTATGGCTACACCTTC. It encodes CASSLLGQYHYGYTF.

The rearrangement links TRBV7-2 to TRBJ2-7; tentative D call: TRBD1 (6 bases). Per the germline V gene, CDR1 is SGHTA and CDR2 is FQGNSA. Trimming removed 5 bases from V and 0 bases from J, with 14 bases in between. The CDR3 has 15 residues. CDR3 in amino acids: CASSPTGNPSYEQYF. In DNA form, the CDR3 reads TGTGCCAGCAGCCCCACAGGGAACCCCTCCTACGAGCAGTACTTC.

The chain has TRBV5-1 and TRBJ1-4; tentative D call: TRBD1 (6 bases). Trimming took off 0 bases at V and 8 bases at J, with 14 bases between the two ends. The CDR3 extends over 15 amino acids. Germline assignment: CDR1 SGHRS and CDR2 YFSETQ. CDR3 amino acids: CASSLATGSGEKLFF. The CDR3 region has the DNA TGCGCCAGCAGCTTGGCCACAGGGTCGGGGGAAAAACTGTTTTTT.

The chain is built from TRBV7-3 and TRBJ2-1, with 8 bases aligning to TRBD2. The CDR3 loop spans 17 amino acids. CDR1 is SGHTA and CDR2 is FQGTGA in the germline V gene. V dropped 1 base and J dropped 6; count of bases not matched to a gene: 11. CDR3 DNA sequence: TGTGCCAGCAGCTTAAGTCTTGCGGGGGGCGCGCCCAATGAGCAGTTCTTC. Encoded protein: CASSLSLAGGAPNEQFF. The entire variable domain, with the rest obtained from reference TRBV7-3 and TRBJ2-1, is as follows: GAGVSQTPSNKVTEKGKYVELRCDPISGHTALYWYRQSLGQGPEFLIYFQGTGAADDSGLPNDRFFAVRPEGSVSTLKIQRTERGDSAVYLCASSLSLAGGAPNEQFFGPGTRLTVL.

V and J are TRBV27 and TRBJ2-1, with 8 bases aligning to TRBD2. The CDR3 loop spans 16 amino acids. Germline-derived CDR1 and CDR2 are MNHEY and SMNVEV (reference sequence). Losses at the gene ends were 6 bases for V and 1 base for J; bases not matched to a gene: 8. The DNA for the CDR3 is TGTGCCAGCAGCCCTTCCAGCGGGAGTTCCTACAATGAGCAGTTCTTC. Translating gives CASSPSSGSSYNEQFF.

The chain combines TRBV5-4 with TRBJ1-2; 8 bases fit TRBD1. This CDR3 contains 14 residues. Germline loops: CDR1 SGHNT, CDR2 YYREEE (reference sequence). Trimming removed 4 bases from V and 3 bases from J; junction bases left unmatched: 5. The CDR3 spells CASSLQGAYYGYTF. The CDR3 DNA is TGTGCCAGCAGCCTCCAGGGGGCGTACTATGGCTACACCTTC.

The chain recombines TRBV29-1 with TRBJ1-2; the D is unclear. Germline loops: CDR1 SQVTM, CDR2 ANQGSEA. Deletions cut 1 base from V and 2 bases from J, with 8 bases between. The CDR3 is 13 amino acids. In DNA, the CDR3 is TGCAGCGTTGAAGTTAGCAAAAACTATGGCTACACCTTC. Its translation is CSVEVSKNYGYTF.

The genes are TRBV15 and TRBJ1-2; D remains ambiguous. The V end lost 4 bases, the J end lost 3 bases, and 24 bases lay between the germline ends. Germline V gene lookup returns CDR1 LNHNV and CDR2 YYDKDF (reference sequence). This CDR3 is built from 18 residues. The DNA of the CDR3 is TGTGCCACCAGCATAAAAACGACGATTAGGAGTTTTGACTATGGCTACACCTTC. It translates to CATSIKTTIRSFDYGYTF.

The chain employs TRBV7-9 and TRBJ2-5, with D maybe TRBD2 (5 bases). The germline V and J ends were trimmed by 5 bases and 2 bases, with 18 bases remaining between them. This CDR3 spans 16 amino acids. CDR1 is SEHNR and CDR2 is FQNEAQ in the germline V gene (reference sequence). This CDR3 reads CASSQRPLALQETQYF. CDR3 in DNA: TGTGCCAGCAGCCAAAGACCTTTAGCGTTACAAGAGACCCAGTACTTC.